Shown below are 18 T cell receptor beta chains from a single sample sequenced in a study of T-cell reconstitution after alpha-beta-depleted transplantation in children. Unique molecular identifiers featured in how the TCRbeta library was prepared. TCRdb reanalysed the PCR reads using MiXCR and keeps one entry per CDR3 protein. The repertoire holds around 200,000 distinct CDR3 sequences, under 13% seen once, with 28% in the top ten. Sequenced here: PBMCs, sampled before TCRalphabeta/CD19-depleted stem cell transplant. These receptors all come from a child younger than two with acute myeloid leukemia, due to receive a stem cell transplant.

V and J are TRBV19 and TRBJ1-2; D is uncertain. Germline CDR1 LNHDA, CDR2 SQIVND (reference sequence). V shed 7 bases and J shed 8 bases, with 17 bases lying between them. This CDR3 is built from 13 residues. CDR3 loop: CASTPFRTAGYTF. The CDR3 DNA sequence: TGTGCCAGTACCCCCTTCCGGACGGCAGGCTACACCTTC.

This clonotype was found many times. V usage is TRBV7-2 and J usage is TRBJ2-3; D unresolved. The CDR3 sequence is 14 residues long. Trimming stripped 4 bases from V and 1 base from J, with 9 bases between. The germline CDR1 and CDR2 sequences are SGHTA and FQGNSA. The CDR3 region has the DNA TGTGCCAGCAGCTCCCGACCAGGCACAGATACGCAGTATTTT. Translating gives CASSSRPGTDTQYF.

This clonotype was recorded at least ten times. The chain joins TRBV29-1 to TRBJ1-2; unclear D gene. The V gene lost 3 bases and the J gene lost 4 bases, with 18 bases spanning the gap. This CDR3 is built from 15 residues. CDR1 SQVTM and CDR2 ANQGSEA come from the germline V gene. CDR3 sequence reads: CSVDFGVGKRYGYTF. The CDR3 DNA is TGCAGCGTTGATTTCGGGGTTGGGAAGCGCTATGGCTACACCTTC.

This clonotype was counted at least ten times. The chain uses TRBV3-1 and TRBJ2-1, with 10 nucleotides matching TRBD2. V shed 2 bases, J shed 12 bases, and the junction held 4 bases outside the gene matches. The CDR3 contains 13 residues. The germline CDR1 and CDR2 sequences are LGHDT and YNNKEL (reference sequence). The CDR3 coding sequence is TGTGCCAGCAGCCAACTGAGCGGGGGGGCGCAGTTCTTC. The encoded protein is CASSQLSGGAQFF.

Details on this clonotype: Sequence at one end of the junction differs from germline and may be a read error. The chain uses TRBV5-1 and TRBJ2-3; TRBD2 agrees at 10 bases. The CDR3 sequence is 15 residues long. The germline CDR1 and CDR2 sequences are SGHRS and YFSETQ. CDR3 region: CASSLTSGFSDTQSF. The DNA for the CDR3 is TGCGCCAGCAGCCTGACTAGCGGGTTTTCAGATACGCAGTCTTTT.

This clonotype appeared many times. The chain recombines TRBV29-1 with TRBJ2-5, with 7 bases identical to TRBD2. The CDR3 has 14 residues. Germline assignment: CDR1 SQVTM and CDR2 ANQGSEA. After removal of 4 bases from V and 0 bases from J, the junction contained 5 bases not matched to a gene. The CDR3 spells CSVVASGNQETQYF. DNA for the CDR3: TGCAGCGTTGTAGCTAGCGGTAACCAAGAGACCCAGTACTTC.

CDR3 region: CASGGNRPTGNTIYF. Here the CDR3 DNA reads TGTGCCAGCGGCGGAAACAGGCCCACTGGAAACACCATATATTTT. This rearrangement joins TRBV9 to TRBJ1-3; a weak D match, TRBD1 (5 bases). The V gene lost 7 bases and the J gene lost 2 bases, with 16 bases spanning the gap. The CDR3 loop spans 15 amino acids. Per germline, CDR1 SGDLS and CDR2 YYNGEE.

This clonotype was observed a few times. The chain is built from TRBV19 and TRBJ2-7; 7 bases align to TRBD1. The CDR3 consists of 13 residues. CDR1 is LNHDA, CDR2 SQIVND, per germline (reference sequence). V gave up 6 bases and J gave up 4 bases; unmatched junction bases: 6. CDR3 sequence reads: CASSANRGYEQYF. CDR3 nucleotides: TGTGCCAGTAGCGCAAACAGGGGTTACGAGCAGTACTTC. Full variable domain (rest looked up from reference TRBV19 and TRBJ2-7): DGGITQSPKYLFRKEGQNVTLSCEQNLNHDAMYWYRQDPGQGLRLIYYSQIVNDFQKGDIAEGYSVSREKKESFPLTVTSAQKNPTAFYLCASSANRGYEQYFGPGTRLTVT.

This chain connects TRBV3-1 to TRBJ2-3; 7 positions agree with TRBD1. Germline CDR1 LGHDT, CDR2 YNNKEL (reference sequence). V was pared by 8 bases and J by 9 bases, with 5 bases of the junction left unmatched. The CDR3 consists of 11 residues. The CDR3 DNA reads TGTGCCAGCGAGGCCAGGGGGACGCAGTATTTT. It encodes CASEARGTQYF.

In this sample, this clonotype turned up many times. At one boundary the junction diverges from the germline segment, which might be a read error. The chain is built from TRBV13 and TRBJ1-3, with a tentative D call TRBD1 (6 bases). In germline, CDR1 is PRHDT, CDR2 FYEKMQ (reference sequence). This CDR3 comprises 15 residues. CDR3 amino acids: CASSLGDTSGNTIYF. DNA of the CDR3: TGTGCCAGCAGCCTAGGGGACACCTCTGGAAACACCATATATTTT.

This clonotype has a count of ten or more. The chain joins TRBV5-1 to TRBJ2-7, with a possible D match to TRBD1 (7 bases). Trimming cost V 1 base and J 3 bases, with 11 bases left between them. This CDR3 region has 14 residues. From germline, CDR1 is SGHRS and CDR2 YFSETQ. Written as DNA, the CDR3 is TGCGCCAGCAGCTTGTGGCAGGGGGGCTACGAGCAGTACTTC. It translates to CASSLWQGGYEQYF. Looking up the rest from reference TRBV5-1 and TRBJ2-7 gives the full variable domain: KAGVTQTPRYLIKTRGQQVTLSCSPISGHRSVSWYQQTPGQGLQFLFEYFSETQRNKGNFPGRFSGRQFSNSRSEMNVSTLELGDSALYLCASSLWQGGYEQYFGPGTRLTVT.

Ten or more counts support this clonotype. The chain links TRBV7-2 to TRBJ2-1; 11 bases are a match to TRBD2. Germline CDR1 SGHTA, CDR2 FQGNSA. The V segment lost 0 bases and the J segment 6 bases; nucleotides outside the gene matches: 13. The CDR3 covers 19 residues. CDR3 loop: CASSLASNRGTSGPNEQFF. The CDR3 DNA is TGTGCCAGCAGCTTAGCTTCGAACCGGGGGACTAGCGGCCCCAATGAGCAGTTCTTC.

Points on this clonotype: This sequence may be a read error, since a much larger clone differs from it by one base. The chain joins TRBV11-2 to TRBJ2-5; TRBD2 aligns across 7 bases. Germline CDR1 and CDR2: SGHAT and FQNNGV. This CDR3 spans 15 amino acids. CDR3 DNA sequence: TGTACCAGCAGCTTTAATAGCGGGCCGCAAGAGACCCAGTACTTC. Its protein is CTSSFNSGPQETQYF.

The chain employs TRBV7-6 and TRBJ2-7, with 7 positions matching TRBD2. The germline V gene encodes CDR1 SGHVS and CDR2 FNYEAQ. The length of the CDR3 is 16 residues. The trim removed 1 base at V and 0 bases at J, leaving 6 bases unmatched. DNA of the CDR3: TGTGCCAGCAGCTTAGTTGGGGGAGGGAGCTCCTACGAGCAGTACTTC. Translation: CASSLVGGGSSYEQYF.

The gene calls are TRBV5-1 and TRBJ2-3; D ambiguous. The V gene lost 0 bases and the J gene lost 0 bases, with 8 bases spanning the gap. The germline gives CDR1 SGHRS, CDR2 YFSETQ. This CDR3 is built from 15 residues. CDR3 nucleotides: TGCGCCAGCAGCTTGGATGGGTATAGCACAGATACGCAGTATTTT. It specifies CASSLDGYSTDTQYF.

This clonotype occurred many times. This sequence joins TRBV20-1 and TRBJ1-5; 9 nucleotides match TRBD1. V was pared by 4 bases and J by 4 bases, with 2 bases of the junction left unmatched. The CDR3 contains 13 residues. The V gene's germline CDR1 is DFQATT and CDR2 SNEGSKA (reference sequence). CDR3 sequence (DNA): TGCAGTGCTATCGACAGGGGGAATCAGCCCCAGCATTTT. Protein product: CSAIDRGNQPQHF.

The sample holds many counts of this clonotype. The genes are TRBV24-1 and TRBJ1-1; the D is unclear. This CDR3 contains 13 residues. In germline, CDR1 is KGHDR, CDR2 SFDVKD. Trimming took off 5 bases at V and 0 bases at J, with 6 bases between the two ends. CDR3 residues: CATSGGLNTEAFF. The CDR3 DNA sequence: TGTGCCACCAGTGGGGGTCTGAACACTGAAGCTTTCTTT.

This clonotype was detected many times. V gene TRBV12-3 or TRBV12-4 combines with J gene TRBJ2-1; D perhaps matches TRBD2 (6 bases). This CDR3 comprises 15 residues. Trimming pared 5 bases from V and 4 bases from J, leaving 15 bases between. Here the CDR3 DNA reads TGTGCCAGCAGTCCACGGGGGACTTCTTACAATGAGCAGTTCTTC. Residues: CASSPRGTSYNEQFF.